This T cell receptor beta chain derives from a study of human T cells and chemical hapten exposure. Whole-study context: 2% DPC applied to a 2 cm by 2 cm arm area sensitized donors.

TCRdb redid the calling of the RACE reads with MiXCR, one entry per CDR3 protein. This table has tens of thousands of distinct CDR3 sequences, more than 8% appearing once. As to this clonotype: Its antigen is unknown.

Study observations and caveats: The formation of large CDR3 similarity clusters by expanded TCRs significantly exceeded that of controls. Following DPC sensitization, TCRs present above 1 in 1000 frequency showed no change.

The time point denotes: patch test 2, 6 weeks after DPC sensitization. Sample treatment: therapeutic diphenylcyclopropenone sensitization with weekly scalp DPC. This specimen consisted of whole blood, obtained in connection with sensitization to the hapten diphenylcyclopropenone (DPC). The receptor's source is a man aged 25 to 40 with alopecia areata. Some clones in this sample may be carry-over from other donors' samples.

The CDR3 sequence: CASTTGLPRTGELFF. The CDR3 bases are TGTGCCAGCACTACGGGACTCCCTAGGACCGGGGAGCTGTTTTTT. V is TRBV28 and J is TRBJ2-2; D possibly corresponds to TRBD2 (6 bases). The V end was cut by 7 bases, the J end by 5 bases, with 17 bases between. Per the germline V gene, CDR1 is MDHEN and CDR2 is SYDVKM. The CDR3 loop spans 15 amino acids.